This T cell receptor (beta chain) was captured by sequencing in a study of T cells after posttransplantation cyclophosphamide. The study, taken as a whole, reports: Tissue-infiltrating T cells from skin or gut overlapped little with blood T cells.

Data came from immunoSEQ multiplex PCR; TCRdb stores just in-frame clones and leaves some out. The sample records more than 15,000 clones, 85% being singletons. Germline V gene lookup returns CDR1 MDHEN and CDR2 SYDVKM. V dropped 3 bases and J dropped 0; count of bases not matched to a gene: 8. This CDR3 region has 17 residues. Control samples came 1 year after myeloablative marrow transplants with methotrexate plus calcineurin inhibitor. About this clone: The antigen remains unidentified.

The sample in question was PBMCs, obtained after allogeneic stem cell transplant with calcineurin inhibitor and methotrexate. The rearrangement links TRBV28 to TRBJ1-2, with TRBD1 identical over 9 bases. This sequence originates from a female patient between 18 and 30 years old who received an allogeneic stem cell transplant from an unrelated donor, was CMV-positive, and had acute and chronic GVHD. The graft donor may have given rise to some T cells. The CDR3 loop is CASSFEGQGGSNYGYTF. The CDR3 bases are TGTGCCAGCAGTTTCGAGGGACAGGGAGGGTCTAACTATGGCTACACCTTC.